The 19 T cell receptor beta chains presented below share a single source sample, sequenced in a study of metastatic and nonmetastatic thyroid tumors. TCRdb recomputed clones from the PCR reads via MiXCR. The table lists 20,000 to 25,000 clones, 36% of them singletons. No patient received treatment before thyroid surgery. The sample comprised blood. The source of these receptors is a male donor with papillary thyroid cancer or a benign thyroid nodule (not recorded which). Some clones in this sample may be carry-over from other donors' samples.

The gene calls are TRBV30 and TRBJ2-1, with 9 positions matching TRBD1. In germline, CDR1 is GTSNPN, CDR2 SVGIG (reference sequence). This CDR3 has 13 residues. The ends lost 2 bases at V and 10 bases at J; junction bases unmatched: 6. CDR3: CAWSPQGAREQFF. The CDR3 DNA is TGTGCCTGGAGTCCACAGGGGGCAAGGGAGCAGTTCTTC.

In its sample, this clone was seen once. The genes are TRBV5-1 and TRBJ2-3; 8 bases match TRBD2. The CDR3 has 16 residues. CDR1 and CDR2 (germline): SGHRS, YFSETQ. V lost 0 bases and J lost 2; bases outside the gene matches: 5. This CDR3 is CASSLVAGGLTDTQYF. The DNA for the CDR3 is TGCGCCAGCAGCTTGGTTGCGGGAGGTCTCACAGATACGCAGTATTTT.

This clone was observed a few times. The chain has TRBV7-3 and TRBJ2-7; tentative D call: TRBD1 (5 bases). Germline lookup yields CDR1 SGHTA and CDR2 FQGTGA. V gave up 8 bases and J gave up 6 bases, with 14 bases separating them. The CDR3 contains 12 residues. This CDR3 is CASGERGGEQYF. CDR3 coding DNA: TGTGCCAGCGGAGAAAGGGGCGGCGAGCAGTACTTC.

In its sample, this clone was seen a few times. V usage is TRBV6-1 and J usage is TRBJ1-2; D is perhaps TRBD1 (6 bases). V lost 5 bases and J 2 bases, leaving 15 bases between the germline ends. The germline V gene encodes CDR1 MNHNS and CDR2 SASEGT. The CDR3 contains 15 residues. CDR3 protein: CASSSTGMMNYGYTF. The CDR3 DNA reads TGTGCCAGCAGTTCTACAGGGATGATGAACTATGGCTACACCTTC.

On this clone itself: Since no conserved phenylalanine or tryptophan closes the CDR3, a read error is the likely cause. The chain carries TRBV7-6 and TRBJ1-2, with a possible D match to TRBD1 (5 bases). V dropped 7 bases and J dropped 2 bases, with 14 bases sitting between them. CDR3 length equals 14 residues. The germline CDR1 and CDR2 sequences are SGHVS and FNYEAQ. The CDR3 DNA sequence: TGTGCCAGCACCTCCGGGACGGGAAACTATGGCTACACCTCC. It encodes CASTSGTGNYGYTS.

The gene calls are TRBV11-2 and TRBJ1-2; a possible D gene is TRBD1 (6 bases). Trimming took off 0 bases at V and 7 bases at J, with 18 bases between the two ends. CDR1 is SGHAT, CDR2 FQNNGV, per germline. The length of the CDR3 is 16 residues. CDR3 residues: CASSLEYQGIRAGYTF. Here the CDR3 DNA reads TGTGCCAGCAGCTTAGAGTACCAGGGGATTCGGGCTGGCTACACCTTC. The complete variable domain, with remaining parts taken from reference TRBV11-2 and TRBJ1-2, reads EAGVAQSPRYKIIEKRQSVAFWCNPISGHATLYWYQQILGQGPKLLIQFQNNGVVDDSQLPKDRFSAERLKGVDSTLKIQPAKLEDSAVYLCASSLEYQGIRAGYTFGSGTRLTVV.

Turning to this clone: One end of the junction is discordant with germline, which a read error may explain. The genes are TRBV6-1 and TRBJ1-5, with 7 bases aligning to TRBD1. Per germline, CDR1 MNHNS and CDR2 SASEGT. The CDR3 length is 16 residues. The CDR3 here is CASSQTRGGGNHPQHF. CDR3 DNA sequence: TGTGCCAGCAGTCAAACCAGGGGAGGGGGCAATCATCCCCAGCATTTT.

The genes are TRBV30 and TRBJ1-1; D remains unclear. CDR1 and CDR2 from the germline V gene are GTSNPN and SVGIG (reference sequence). This CDR3 comprises 12 residues. The V and J ends lost 0 bases and 6 bases respectively, with 8 bases between them. In nucleotides, the CDR3 is TGTGCCTGGAGTGTCAGGCACGCTGAAGCTTTCTTT. This encodes CAWSVRHAEAFF.

The V gene is TRBV30, the J gene TRBJ2-7; the match to TRBD1 covers 9 bases. Per germline, CDR1 GTSNPN and CDR2 SVGIG (reference sequence). The CDR3 is 14 amino acids. V lost 3 bases, J lost 0 bases, and 3 bases stayed unmatched. CDR3 coding DNA: TGTGCCTGGAGATTGGGACAGGGCTCCTACGAGCAGTACTTC. It encodes CAWRLGQGSYEQYF.

The rearrangement links TRBV11-2 to TRBJ1-5; no definite D call. CDR3 length: 11 residues. The germline V gene has CDR1 SGHAT and CDR2 FQNNGV. V lost 0 bases to trimming and J lost 6 bases, with 0 bases between them. In nucleotides, the CDR3 is TGTGCCAGCAGCTTAGATCAGCCCCAGCATTTT. Protein: CASSLDQPQHF. The full variable domain, with the rest looked up from reference TRBV11-2 and TRBJ1-5, is EAGVAQSPRYKIIEKRQSVAFWCNPISGHATLYWYQQILGQGPKLLIQFQNNGVVDDSQLPKDRFSAERLKGVDSTLKIQPAKLEDSAVYLCASSLDQPQHFGDGTRLSIL.

This clone rates as medium-sized. The gene calls are TRBV19 and TRBJ2-1; 10 nucleotides align to TRBD1. With V trimmed by 3 bases and J by 3 bases, 2 bases remained unmatched. This CDR3 region has 15 residues. Germline V lookup: CDR1 LNHDA, CDR2 SQIVND (reference sequence). CDR3 nucleotides: TGTGCCAGTAGTATCCGGGACAGGGGCTACAATGAGCAGTTCTTC. Its protein is CASSIRDRGYNEQFF.

This clone was picked up many times. The chain combines TRBV7-2 with TRBJ2-3; no clear D gene. V was pared by 5 bases and J by 3 bases, with 3 bases between. The CDR3 consists of 11 residues. Germline V CDR1 and CDR2: SGHTA, FQGNSA. CDR3 protein: CASSQTDTQYF. CDR3 sequence (DNA): TGTGCCAGCAGCCAGACAGATACGCAGTATTTT.

This clone ranks as medium-sized. The CDR3 protein is CSAWDRVNEQFF. The CDR3 region has the DNA TGCAGTGCCTGGGACCGTGTAAATGAGCAGTTCTTC. The chain links TRBV20-1 to TRBJ2-1; the D call may be TRBD1 or TRBD2 (5 bases each). Germline V gives CDR1 DFQATT, CDR2 SNEGSKA (reference sequence). Trimming took off 6 bases at V and 7 bases at J, with 13 bases between the two ends. This CDR3 is built from 12 residues.

The chain carries TRBV6-2 or TRBV6-3 and TRBJ2-7; 7 positions agree with TRBD2. Unmatched junction bases numbered 7, after V lost 2 bases and J lost 6 bases. This CDR3 is 14 amino acids long. Germline V CDR1 and CDR2: MNHEY, SVGEGT. Here the CDR3 reads CASSYGKRDGEQYF. CDR3 nucleotide sequence: TGTGCCAGCAGTTACGGTAAGCGGGACGGCGAGCAGTACTTC.

A few counts support this clone. The same CDR3 arises from other DNA sequences in this sample as well. This chain joins TRBV6-1 and TRBJ1-3; 8 bases fit TRBD1. V dropped 1 base and J dropped 4; count of bases not matched to a gene: 0. Germline loops: CDR1 MNHNS, CDR2 SASEGT. The CDR3 has 14 residues. The chain's CDR3 is CASSEGTGGNTIYF. The CDR3 nucleotides are TGTGCCAGCAGTGAAGGGACAGGGGGAAACACCATATATTTT.

This clone was seen many times. The missing conserved phenylalanine or tryptophan at the end of this CDR3 makes a read error likely. This rearrangement joins TRBV20-1 to TRBJ2-1, with TRBD2 identical over 11 bases. The germline gives CDR1 DFQATT, CDR2 SNEGSKA (reference sequence). With 4 bases clipped from V and 2 bases from J, the junction kept 13 bases outside the gene matches. CDR3 length equals 18 residues. CDR3 amino acids: CSATSGLAAGVAYNEQFV. DNA of the CDR3: TGCAGTGCTACCTCGGGACTAGCGGCAGGAGTAGCCTACAATGAGCAGTTCGTC.

V is TRBV28 and J is TRBJ1-1; the D gene is possibly TRBD1 (6 bases). V was trimmed by 7 bases and J by 5 bases, leaving 17 bases between them. The CDR3 spans 14 residues. Germline V lookup: CDR1 MDHEN, CDR2 SYDVKM. For the CDR3, the DNA is TGTGCCAGCATCCCCCCGGGGGGCGGAACTGAAGCTTTCTTT. Its translation is CASIPPGGGTEAFF.

The chain couples TRBV20-1 to TRBJ2-3; 11 bases line up with TRBD2. V dropped 6 bases and J dropped 2; count of bases not matched to a gene: 13. The CDR3 is 17 amino acids. CDR1 is DFQATT and CDR2 is SNEGSKA in the germline V gene (reference sequence). Here the CDR3 reads CSAEGVAGGENTDTQYF. The CDR3 region has the DNA TGCAGTGCCGAGGGTGTAGCGGGAGGGGAAAACACAGATACGCAGTATTTT.

This clone appeared once. This sequence joins TRBV11-2 and TRBJ2-2; 8 bases match TRBD1. Germline V CDR1 and CDR2: SGHAT, FQNNGV. This CDR3 region has 15 residues. V trimming: 8 bases; J trimming: 2 bases; junction bases outside the gene matches: 7. The CDR3 region has the DNA TGTGCCAGCTCCAAACAGGGGGGTAACACCGGGGAGCTGTTTTTT. Amino acids: CASSKQGGNTGELFF.